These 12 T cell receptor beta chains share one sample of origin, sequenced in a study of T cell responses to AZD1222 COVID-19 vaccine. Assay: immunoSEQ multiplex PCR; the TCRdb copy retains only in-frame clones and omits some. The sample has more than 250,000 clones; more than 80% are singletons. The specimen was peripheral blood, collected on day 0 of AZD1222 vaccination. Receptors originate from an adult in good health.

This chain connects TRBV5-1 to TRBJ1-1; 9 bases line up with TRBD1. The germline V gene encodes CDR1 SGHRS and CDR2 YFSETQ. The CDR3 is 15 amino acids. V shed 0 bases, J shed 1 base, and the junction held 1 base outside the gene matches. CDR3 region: CASSLVGQGNTEAFF. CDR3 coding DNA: TGCGCCAGCAGCTTGGTGGGACAGGGGAACACTGAAGCTTTCTTT.

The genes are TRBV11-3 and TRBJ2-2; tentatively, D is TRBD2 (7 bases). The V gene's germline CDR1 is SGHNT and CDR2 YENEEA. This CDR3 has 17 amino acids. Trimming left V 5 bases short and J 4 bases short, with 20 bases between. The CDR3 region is CASSPRRGRGLTGELFF. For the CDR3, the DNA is TGTGCCAGCAGCCCCAGACGAGGGCGGGGGCTCACCGGGGAGCTGTTTTTT.

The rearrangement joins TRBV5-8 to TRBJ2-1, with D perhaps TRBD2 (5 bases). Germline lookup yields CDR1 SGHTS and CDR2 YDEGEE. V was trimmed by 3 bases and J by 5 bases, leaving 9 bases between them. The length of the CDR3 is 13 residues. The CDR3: CASSYGLNNEQFF. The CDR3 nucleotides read TGTGCCAGCAGCTATGGACTTAACAATGAGCAGTTCTTC.

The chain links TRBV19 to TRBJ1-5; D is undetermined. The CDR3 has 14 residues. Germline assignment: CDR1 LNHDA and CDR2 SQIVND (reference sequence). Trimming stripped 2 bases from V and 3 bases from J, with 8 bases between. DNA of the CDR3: TGTGCCAGTAGTATAATCGGGGTCAATCAGCCCCAGCATTTT. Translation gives CASSIIGVNQPQHF. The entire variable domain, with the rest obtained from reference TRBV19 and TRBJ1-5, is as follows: DGGITQSPKYLFRKEGQNVTLSCEQNLNHDAMYWYRQDPGQGLRLIYYSQIVNDFQKGDIAEGYSVSREKKESFPLTVTSAQKNPTAFYLCASSIIGVNQPQHFGDGTRLSIL.

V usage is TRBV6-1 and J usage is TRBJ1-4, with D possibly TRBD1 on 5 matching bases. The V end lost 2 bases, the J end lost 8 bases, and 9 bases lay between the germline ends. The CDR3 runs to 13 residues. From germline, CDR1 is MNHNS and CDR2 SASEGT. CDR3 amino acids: CASSEFGGEKLFF. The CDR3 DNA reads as TGTGCCAGCAGTGAATTTGGGGGAGAAAAACTGTTTTTT.

The CDR3: CASRRGPRGTEAFF. The CDR3 DNA sequence: TGTGCCAGTAGAAGGGGCCCAAGGGGCACTGAAGCTTTCTTT. The V and J genes are TRBV19 and TRBJ1-1; D is possibly TRBD1 (5 bases). Per the germline V gene, CDR1 is LNHDA and CDR2 is SQIVND (reference sequence). The length of the CDR3 is 14 residues. Trimming pared 6 bases from V and 4 bases from J, leaving 15 bases between.

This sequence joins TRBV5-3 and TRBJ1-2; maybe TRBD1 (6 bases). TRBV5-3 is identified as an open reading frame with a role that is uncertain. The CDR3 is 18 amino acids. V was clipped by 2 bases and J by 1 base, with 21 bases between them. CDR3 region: CARSLANRRGIHNYGYTF. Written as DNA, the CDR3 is TGTGCCAGAAGCTTAGCTAACAGGAGGGGGATTCATAACTATGGCTACACCTTC.

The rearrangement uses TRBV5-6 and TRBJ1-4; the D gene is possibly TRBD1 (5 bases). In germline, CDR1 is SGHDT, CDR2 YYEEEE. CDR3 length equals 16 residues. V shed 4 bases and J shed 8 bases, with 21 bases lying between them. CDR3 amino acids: CASSTLARGFGEKLFF. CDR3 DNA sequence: TGTGCCAGCAGCACCCTAGCTCGGGGGTTTGGCGAAAAACTGTTTTTT.

The CDR3 region has the DNA TGTGCCAGCAGCTTAGTAGGGTGGAACCAAGAGACCCAGTACTTC. Translated, it gives CASSLVGWNQETQYF. V and J are TRBV7-6 and TRBJ2-5; D call uncertain. Germline CDR1 and CDR2: SGHVS and FNYEAQ. Between the trimmed V and J ends, which lost 1 base and 0 bases, there was a span of 9 bases. This CDR3 comprises 15 residues. The whole variable domain, remainder taken from reference TRBV7-6 and TRBJ2-5, is GAGVSQSPRYKVTKRGQDVALRCDPISGHVSLYWYRQALGQGPEFLTYFNYEAQQDKSGLPNDRFSAERPEGSISTLTIQRTEQRDSAMYRCASSLVGWNQETQYFGPGTRLLVL.

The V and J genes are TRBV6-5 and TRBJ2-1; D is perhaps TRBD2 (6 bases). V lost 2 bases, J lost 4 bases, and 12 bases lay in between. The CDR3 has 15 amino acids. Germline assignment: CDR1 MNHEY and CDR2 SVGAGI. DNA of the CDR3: TGTGCCAGCAGTTACCGGACTATGGGATACAATGAGCAGTTCTTC. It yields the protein CASSYRTMGYNEQFF.

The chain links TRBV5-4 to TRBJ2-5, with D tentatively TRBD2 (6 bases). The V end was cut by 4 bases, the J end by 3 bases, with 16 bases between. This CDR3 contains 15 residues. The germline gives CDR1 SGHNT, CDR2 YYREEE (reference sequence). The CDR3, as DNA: TGTGCCAGCAGCCCCGACCCGGGAGACAAAGAGACCCAGTACTTC. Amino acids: CASSPDPGDKETQYF.

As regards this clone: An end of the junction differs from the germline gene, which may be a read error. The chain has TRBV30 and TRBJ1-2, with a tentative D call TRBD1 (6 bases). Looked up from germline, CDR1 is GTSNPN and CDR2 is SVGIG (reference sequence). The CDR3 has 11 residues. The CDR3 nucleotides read TGTGCCTGGAGTGTATCCAGGGGAATCATCTTC. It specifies CAWSVSRGIIF. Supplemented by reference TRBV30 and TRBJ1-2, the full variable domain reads SQTIHQWPATLVQPVGSPLSLECTVEGTSNPNLYWYRQAAGRGLQLLFYSVGIGQISSEVPQNLSASRPQDRQFILSSKKLLLSDSGFYLCAWSVSRGIIFGSGTRLTVV.